Listed below are T cell receptor beta chains from one sample, sequenced in a study of OX40 agonist ivuxolimab in advanced cancers. The protocol was immunoSEQ multiplex PCR, while the TCRdb copy is restricted to in-frame clones and leaves out a portion. Of tens of thousands of clones listed, just under 85% are singletons. The sequencing here drew on CD4+ or CD8+ T cells sorted from blood, taken in a trial of the OX40 agonist ivuxolimab. Receptor source: an adult with an advanced solid tumor such as melanoma, head and neck, liver or kidney cancer. Both conserved end residues are part of each CDR3. A D gene is named only where the DNA matches it firmly. Part of the rows lack a size; the others show once, few, many or a class for expanded clones.

D gene	V gene	J gene	clone size	CDR3 protein	CDR3 DNA
-	TRBV5-6	TRBJ2-2	-	CASSFIEVGAGELFF	TGTGCCAGCAGCTTTATTGAGGTTGGCGCCGGGGAGCTGTTTTTT
-	TRBV5-6	TRBJ1-3	once	CASSKRSRANSGNTIYF	TGTGCCAGCAGCAAGCGTTCCAGGGCAAACTCTGGAAACACCATATATTTT
TRBD1	TRBV28	TRBJ2-7	-	CASNRQGYEQYF	TGTGCCAGCAACCGACAGGGCTACGAGCAGTACTTC
-	TRBV5-5	TRBJ2-7	few	CASSLMVVGPYEQYF	TGTGCCAGCAGCTTGATGGTCGTAGGCCCCTACGAGCAGTACTTC
-	TRBV5-1	TRBJ2-5	-	CASSQNPRRETQYF	TGCGCCAGCAGCCAGAATCCGAGGAGAGAGACCCAGTACTTC
-	TRBV6-1	TRBJ1-1	-	CAIPFSQGNTEAFF	TGTGCCATCCCATTTTCACAGGGGAACACTGAAGCTTTCTTT
-	TRBV7-2	TRBJ2-2	-	CASSHHEDTGELFF	TGTGCCAGCAGCCATCATGAGGACACCGGGGAGCTGTTTTTT
-	TRBV7-9	TRBJ1-1	-	CASSLRQYTEAFF	TGTGCCAGCAGCCTAAGACAATACACTGAAGCTTTCTTT
-	TRBV19	TRBJ1-1	-	CASSMWGPDTEAFF	TGTGCCAGTAGTATGTGGGGACCAGACACTGAAGCTTTCTTT
TRBD2	TRBV28	TRBJ2-1	-	CASSLLAGDFKFF	TGTGCCAGCAGTTTATTGGCGGGAGATTTCAAGTTCTTC
-	TRBV2	TRBJ1-5	-	CASSRYNQPQHF	TGTGCCAGCAGCCGGTATAATCAGCCCCAGCATTTT
-	TRBV19	TRBJ2-1	-	CASSHQRGEQFF	TGTGCCAGTAGTCATCAAAGAGGTGAGCAGTTCTTC
-	TRBV7-3	TRBJ2-7	few	CASSFQGGTEYEQYF	TGTGCCAGCAGCTTTCAGGGGGGGACAGAATACGAGCAGTACTTC
TRBD1	TRBV4-2	TRBJ1-2	-	CASSSGQAWGYTF	TGTGCCAGCAGCTCAGGACAGGCCTGGGGCTACACCTTC
-	TRBV28	TRBJ1-1	-	CASSFGGLLTEAFF	TGTGCCAGCAGTTTTGGGGGGCTGCTCACTGAAGCTTTCTTT
-	TRBV6-5	TRBJ2-2	-	CASSLGSPGELFF	TGTGCCAGCAGCCTCGGGAGTCCCGGGGAGCTGTTTTTT
-	TRBV7-6	TRBJ2-2	-	CASSFRQNTGELFF	TGTGCCAGCAGCTTCCGACAGAACACCGGGGAGCTGTTTTTT
-	TRBV27	TRBJ1-1	-	CASRVVHPGGNQNTEAFF	TGTGCCAGCAGGGTGGTCCATCCGGGGGGCAACCAGAACACTGAAGCTTTCTTT
-	TRBV7-9	TRBJ2-1	-	CASSLDGNEQFF	TGTGCCAGCAGCTTAGACGGCAATGAGCAGTTCTTC
-	TRBV28	TRBJ2-2	-	CASSLLQGRTGELFF	TGTGCCAGCAGTTTGCTGCAGGGTAGGACCGGGGAGCTGTTTTTT
-	TRBV5-1	TRBJ1-2	-	CASSFSSYGYTF	TGCGCCAGCAGCTTCTCTTCGTATGGCTACACCTTC
TRBD2	TRBV6-6	TRBJ2-2	-	CASSSIAGGLTGELFF	TGTGCCAGCAGTTCTATAGCGGGGGGGCTCACCGGGGAGCTGTTTTTT
-	TRBV9	TRBJ2-1	-	CASSVGRNEQFF	TGTGCCAGCAGCGTAGGACGCAATGAGCAGTTCTTC
-	TRBV7-2	TRBJ2-5	-	CASSLEPRETQYF	TGTGCCAGCAGCTTAGAGCCCCGGGAGACCCAGTACTTC
-	TRBV6-1	TRBJ1-1	-	CASGSKNLNTEAFF	TGTGCCAGCGGTAGTAAAAACTTGAACACTGAAGCTTTCTTT
-	TRBV2	TRBJ2-2	-	CASRGDRTPTGELFF	TGTGCCAGCAGGGGCGACAGGACCCCAACCGGGGAGCTGTTTTTT
-	TRBV9	TRBJ2-2	once	CASTVRQDTGELFF	TGTGCCAGCACGGTAAGGCAGGACACCGGGGAGCTGTTTTTT
-	TRBV28	TRBJ2-7	once	CASSLGVFYEQYF	TGTGCCAGCAGTCTCGGGGTTTTCTACGAGCAGTACTTC
-	TRBV2	TRBJ1-2	-	CASSERATSPNYGYTF	TGTGCCAGCAGTGAAAGGGCCACCTCCCCAAACTATGGCTACACCTTC
-	TRBV4-2	TRBJ2-3	few	CASSQDGVGLTDTQYF	TGTGCCAGCAGCCAAGATGGGGTCGGCCTCACAGATACGCAGTATTTT
-	TRBV19	TRBJ2-7	-	CASSTDGYEQYF	TGTGCCAGTAGTACGGACGGGTACGAGCAGTACTTC
TRBD1	TRBV2	TRBJ2-7	-	CASSGQGAREQYF	TGTGCCAGCAGTGGACAGGGGGCGAGGGAGCAGTACTTC
-	TRBV11-2	TRBJ1-1	-	CASSAEPQGADDTEAFF	TGTGCCAGCAGCGCTGAACCACAGGGTGCGGACGACACTGAAGCTTTCTTT
-	TRBV15	TRBJ1-4	-	CATSRAFEKLFF	TGTGCCACCAGCAGAGCGTTCGAAAAACTGTTTTTT
-	TRBV10-1	TRBJ1-1	-	CASSDLTENTEAFF	TGCGCCAGCAGTGACCTGACAGAGAACACTGAAGCTTTCTTT
TRBD1	TRBV2	TRBJ1-1	-	CASSVPLQGASTEAFF	TGTGCCAGCAGTGTCCCACTCCAGGGGGCCAGCACTGAAGCTTTCTTT
-	TRBV19	TRBJ1-2	few	CASSKPGKAGYTF	TGTGCCAGTAGTAAACCCGGTAAGGCTGGCTACACCTTC